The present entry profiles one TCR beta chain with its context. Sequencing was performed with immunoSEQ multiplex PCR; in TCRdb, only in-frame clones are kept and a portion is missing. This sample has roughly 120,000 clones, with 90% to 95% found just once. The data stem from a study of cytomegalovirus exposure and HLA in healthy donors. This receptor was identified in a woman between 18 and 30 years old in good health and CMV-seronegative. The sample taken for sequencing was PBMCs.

The DNA for the CDR3 is TGTGCCAGCAGTTACTCGAAAGCGACAGGGGATACGCAGTATTTT. Translated: CASSYSKATGDTQYF. The rearrangement uses TRBV6-6 and TRBJ2-3; 7 positions agree with TRBD1. V was pared by 0 bases and J by 6 bases, with 6 bases of the junction left unmatched. Germline CDR1 MNHNY, CDR2 SVGAGI (reference sequence). This CDR3 comprises 15 residues.